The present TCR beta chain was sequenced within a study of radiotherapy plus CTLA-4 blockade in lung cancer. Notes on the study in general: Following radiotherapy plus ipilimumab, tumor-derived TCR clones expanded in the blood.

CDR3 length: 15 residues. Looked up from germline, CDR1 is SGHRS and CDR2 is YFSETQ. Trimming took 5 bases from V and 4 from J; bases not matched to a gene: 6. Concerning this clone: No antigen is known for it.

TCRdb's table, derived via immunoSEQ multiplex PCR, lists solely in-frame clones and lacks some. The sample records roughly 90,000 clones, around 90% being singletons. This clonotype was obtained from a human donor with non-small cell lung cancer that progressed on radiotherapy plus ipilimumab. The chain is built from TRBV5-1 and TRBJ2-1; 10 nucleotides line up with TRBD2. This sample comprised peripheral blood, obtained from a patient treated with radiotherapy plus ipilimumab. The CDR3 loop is CASRAGLAVYNEQFF. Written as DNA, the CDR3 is TGCGCCAGCAGAGCCGGACTAGCGGTGTACAATGAGCAGTTCTTC.